Following are 10 T cell receptor beta chains from one sample sequenced in a study of blood T cell repertoires in COVID-19. Some clones are missing from TCRdb's copy, which holds only in-frame ones; the method was immunoSEQ multiplex PCR. The table lists some 200,000 clones, around 84% of them singletons, with approximately 15% in the top ten. Specimen: peripheral blood. These receptor sequences come from a man aged 25 to 45 with active or convalescent COVID-19.

V is TRBV7-2 and J is TRBJ2-5, with 8 positions matching TRBD2. CDR1 is SGHTA, CDR2 FQGNSA, per germline. V trimming: 4 bases; J trimming: 7 bases; junction bases outside the gene matches: 8. The CDR3 loop spans 14 amino acids. DNA for the CDR3: TGTGCCAGCAGCTCCCCCCGGGGGGGGGCGACCCAGTACTTC. As protein: CASSSPRGGATQYF.

This clone has just one count. J is TRBJ1-1 and V is TRBV7-3, with TRBD1 identical over 8 bases. After removal of 3 bases from V and 6 bases from J, the junction contained 3 bases not matched to a gene. Germline V gene sequence: CDR1 SGHTA, CDR2 FQGTGA. The CDR3 has 13 amino acids. CDR3: CASSLYRGAEAFF. CDR3 sequence (DNA): TGTGCCAGCAGCTTGTACAGGGGGGCTGAAGCTTTCTTT.

V is TRBV27 and J is TRBJ1-1; a weak D match, TRBD1 (5 bases). V was trimmed by 4 bases and J by 1 base, leaving 10 bases between them. This CDR3 has 14 amino acids. CDR1 and CDR2 (germline): MNHEY, SMNVEV (reference sequence). The CDR3 nucleotides read TGTGCCAGCAGTTGGCAGGGCGAGAACACTGAAGCTTTCTTT. The encoded protein is CASSWQGENTEAFF.

This clone appeared a few times. Additional DNA sequences in this sample encode the identical CDR3. The chain has TRBV3-1 (or the pseudogene TRBV3-2) and TRBJ2-3, with 8 bases aligning to TRBD1. This CDR3 has 14 amino acids. The ends lost 0 bases at V and 5 bases at J; junction bases unmatched: 1. The germline V gene has CDR1 LGHDT and CDR2 YNNKEL (reference sequence). CDR3 in amino acids: CASSQEQGVDTQYF. CDR3 nucleotides: TGTGCCAGCAGCCAAGAACAGGGGGTAGATACGCAGTATTTT.

The chain combines TRBV27 with TRBJ1-1; 7 bases agree with TRBD1. The V gene end was trimmed by 5 bases and the J gene end by 1 base; junction bases not matched to a gene: 4. The CDR3 contains 14 residues. Germline V gives CDR1 MNHEY, CDR2 SMNVEV (reference sequence). CDR3 DNA sequence: TGTGCCAGCAGTGGGGGACAGCGGAACACTGAAGCTTTCTTT. It is translated as CASSGGQRNTEAFF.

This sequence joins TRBV13 and TRBJ1-1; D gene ambiguous. Per germline, CDR1 PRHDT and CDR2 FYEKMQ (reference sequence). CDR3 size: 17 residues. V was cut by 2 bases and J by 2 bases, with 18 bases left in between. CDR3 nucleotides: TGTGCCAGCAGCTTAAAAGAGATGAGAGGATTAAACACTGAAGCTTTCTTT. Its protein is CASSLKEMRGLNTEAFF. The full variable domain, in which reference TRBV13 and TRBJ1-1 provide the parts outside the CDR3, is AAGVIQSPRHLIKEKRETATLKCYPIPRHDTVYWYQQGPGQDPQFLISFYEKMQSDKGSIPDRFSAQQFSDYHSELNMSSLELGDSALYFCASSLKEMRGLNTEAFFGQGTRLTVV.

This rearrangement joins TRBV7-9 to TRBJ2-2; a possible D gene is TRBD1 (6 bases). The CDR3 loop spans 11 amino acids. With 11 bases removed from V and 6 bases from J, the gap between germline ends came to 10 bases. CDR1 is SEHNR and CDR2 is FQNEAQ in the germline V gene (reference sequence). The CDR3 spells CARKGAGELFF. CDR3 DNA: TGTGCCCGTAAGGGGGCCGGGGAGCTGTTTTTT.

The J gene is TRBJ2-1, the V gene TRBV30; D gene unclear. CDR3 length: 13 residues. V lost 2 bases to trimming and J lost 6 bases, with 11 bases between them. Germline CDR1 GTSNPN, CDR2 SVGIG (reference sequence). CDR3: CAWSTHSPNEQFF. Written as DNA, the CDR3 is TGTGCCTGGAGTACCCACAGCCCCAATGAGCAGTTCTTC.

V gene TRBV14 combines with J gene TRBJ2-7; possible D gene TRBD2, 6 bases. The CDR3 sequence is 16 residues long. CDR1 is SGHDN, CDR2 FVKESK, per germline. Trimming took off 0 bases at V and 2 bases at J, with 14 bases between the two ends. CDR3 in amino acids: CASSQDRWTNAYEQYF. CDR3 sequence (DNA): TGTGCCAGCAGCCAAGATCGGTGGACTAACGCCTACGAGCAGTACTTC. The whole variable domain, remainder taken from reference TRBV14 and TRBJ2-7, is EAGVTQFPSHSVIEKGQTVTLRCDPISGHDNLYWYRRVMGKEIKFLLHFVKESKQDESGMPNNRFLAERTGGTYSTLKVQPAELEDSGVYFCASSQDRWTNAYEQYFGPGTRLTVT.

The chain carries TRBV3-1 (or the pseudogene TRBV3-2) and TRBJ2-1; TRBD2 matches at 13 bases. CDR1 LGHDT and CDR2 YNNKEL come from the germline V gene (reference sequence). This CDR3 is built from 15 residues. V gave up 4 bases and J gave up 8 bases; unmatched junction bases: 5. CDR3 coding DNA: TGTGCCAGCAGCCGCCGACTAGCGGGAGGCCATGAGCAGTTCTTC. Its protein is CASSRRLAGGHEQFF.